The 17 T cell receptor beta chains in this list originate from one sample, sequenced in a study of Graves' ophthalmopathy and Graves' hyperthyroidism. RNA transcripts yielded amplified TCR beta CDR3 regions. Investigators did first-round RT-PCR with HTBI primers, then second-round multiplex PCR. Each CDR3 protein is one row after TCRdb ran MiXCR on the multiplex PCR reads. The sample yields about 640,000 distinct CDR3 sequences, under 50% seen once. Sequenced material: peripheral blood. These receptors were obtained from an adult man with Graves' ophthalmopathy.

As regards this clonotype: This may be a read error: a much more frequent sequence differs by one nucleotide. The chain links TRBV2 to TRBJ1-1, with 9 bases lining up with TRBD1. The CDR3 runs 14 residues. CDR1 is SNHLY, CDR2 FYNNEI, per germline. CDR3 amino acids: CAGSPQGADTEAFF. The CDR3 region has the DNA TGTGCCGGCAGCCCACAGGGGGCGGACACTGAAGCTTTCTTT.

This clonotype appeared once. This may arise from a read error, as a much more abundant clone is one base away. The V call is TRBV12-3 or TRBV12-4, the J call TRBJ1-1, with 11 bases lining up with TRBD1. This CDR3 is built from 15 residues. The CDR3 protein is CASRPGQGVNTEALF. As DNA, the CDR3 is TGTGCCAGCAGGCCGGGACAGGGGGTTAACACTGAAGCTCTCTTT.

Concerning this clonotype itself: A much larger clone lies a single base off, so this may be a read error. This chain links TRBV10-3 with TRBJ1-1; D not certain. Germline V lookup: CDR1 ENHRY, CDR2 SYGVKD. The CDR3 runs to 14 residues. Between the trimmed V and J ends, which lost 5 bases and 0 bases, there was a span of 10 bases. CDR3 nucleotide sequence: TGTGCCATCAGTCCCCGCACGGTGAACACTGAAGCTTTCTTT. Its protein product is CAISPRTVNTEAFF.

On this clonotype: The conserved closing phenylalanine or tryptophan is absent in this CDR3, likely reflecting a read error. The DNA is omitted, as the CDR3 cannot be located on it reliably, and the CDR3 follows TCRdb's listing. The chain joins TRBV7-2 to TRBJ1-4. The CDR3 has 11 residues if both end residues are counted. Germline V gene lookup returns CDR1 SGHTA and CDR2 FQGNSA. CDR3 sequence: CASSLARGTNY.

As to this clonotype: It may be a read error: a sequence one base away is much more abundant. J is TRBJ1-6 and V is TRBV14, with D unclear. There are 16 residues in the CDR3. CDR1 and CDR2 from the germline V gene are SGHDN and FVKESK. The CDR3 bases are TGTGCCAGCAACCAATACGAGACACCGTTTCCTTTGCCCCTCCACTTT. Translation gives CASNQYETPFPLPLHF.

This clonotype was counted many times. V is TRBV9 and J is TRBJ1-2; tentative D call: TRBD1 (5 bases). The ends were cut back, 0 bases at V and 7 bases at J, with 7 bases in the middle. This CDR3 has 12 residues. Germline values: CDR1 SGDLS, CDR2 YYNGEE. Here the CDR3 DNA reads TGTGCCAGCAGCGTAGAGGGGTTTGGCTACACCTTC. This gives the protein CASSVEGFGYTF.

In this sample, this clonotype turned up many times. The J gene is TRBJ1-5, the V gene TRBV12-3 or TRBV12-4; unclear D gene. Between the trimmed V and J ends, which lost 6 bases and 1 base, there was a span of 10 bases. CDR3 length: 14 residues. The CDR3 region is CASSRGRSNQPQHF. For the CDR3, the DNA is TGTGCCAGCAGCCGAGGACGGAGCAATCAGCCCCAGCATTTT.

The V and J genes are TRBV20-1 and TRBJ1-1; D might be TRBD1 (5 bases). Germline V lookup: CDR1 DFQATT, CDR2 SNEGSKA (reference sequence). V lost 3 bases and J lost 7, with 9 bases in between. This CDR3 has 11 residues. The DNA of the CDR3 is TGCAGTGCTAGTGGGGGATTTGAAGCTTTCTTT. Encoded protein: CSASGGFEAFF.

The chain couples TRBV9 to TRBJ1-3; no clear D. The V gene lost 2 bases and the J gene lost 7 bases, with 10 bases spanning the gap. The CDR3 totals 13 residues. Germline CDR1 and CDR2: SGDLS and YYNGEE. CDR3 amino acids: CASSVTGMNTIYF. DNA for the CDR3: TGTGCCAGCAGCGTCACCGGGATGAACACCATATATTTT.

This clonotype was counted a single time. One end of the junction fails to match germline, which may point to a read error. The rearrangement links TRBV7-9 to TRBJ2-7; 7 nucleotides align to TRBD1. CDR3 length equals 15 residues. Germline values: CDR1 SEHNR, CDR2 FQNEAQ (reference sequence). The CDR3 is CASSLRTGESYGQYF. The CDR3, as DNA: TGTGCCAGCAGCCTCCGGACAGGAGAATCCTACGGGCAGTACTTC.

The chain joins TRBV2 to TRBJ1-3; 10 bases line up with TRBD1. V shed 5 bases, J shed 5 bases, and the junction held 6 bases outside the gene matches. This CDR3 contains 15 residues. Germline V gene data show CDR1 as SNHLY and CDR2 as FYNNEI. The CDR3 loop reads CASSRQGAYRNTIYF. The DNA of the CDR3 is TGTGCCAGCAGTCGACAGGGGGCGTATAGAAACACCATATATTTT.

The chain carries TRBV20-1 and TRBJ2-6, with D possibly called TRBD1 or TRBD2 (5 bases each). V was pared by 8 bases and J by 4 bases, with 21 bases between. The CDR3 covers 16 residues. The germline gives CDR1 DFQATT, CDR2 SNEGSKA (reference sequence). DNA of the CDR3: TGCAGTATACCCGTAGAGGGGTGGACCGGGGCCAACGTCCTGACTTTC. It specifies CSIPVEGWTGANVLTF.

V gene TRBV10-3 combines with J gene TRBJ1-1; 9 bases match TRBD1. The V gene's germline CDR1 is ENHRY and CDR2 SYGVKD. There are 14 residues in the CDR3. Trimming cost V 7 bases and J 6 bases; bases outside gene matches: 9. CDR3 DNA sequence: TGTGCCATCAAAGAGACAGGGGGTGCGTCTGAAGCTTTCTTT. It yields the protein CAIKETGGASEAFF.

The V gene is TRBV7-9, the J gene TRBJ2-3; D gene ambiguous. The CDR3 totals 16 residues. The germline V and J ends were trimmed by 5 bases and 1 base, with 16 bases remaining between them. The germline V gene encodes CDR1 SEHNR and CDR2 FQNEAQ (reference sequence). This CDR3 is CASSPRTDLRTDTQYF. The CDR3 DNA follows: TGTGCCAGCAGCCCCAGGACCGACCTCCGCACAGATACGCAGTATTTT. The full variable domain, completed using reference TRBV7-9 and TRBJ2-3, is DTGVSQNPRHKITKRGQNVTFRCDPISEHNRLYWYRQTLGQGPEFLTYFQNEAQLEKSRLLSDRFSAERPKGSFSTLEIQRTEQGDSAMYLCASSPRTDLRTDTQYFGPGTRLTVL.

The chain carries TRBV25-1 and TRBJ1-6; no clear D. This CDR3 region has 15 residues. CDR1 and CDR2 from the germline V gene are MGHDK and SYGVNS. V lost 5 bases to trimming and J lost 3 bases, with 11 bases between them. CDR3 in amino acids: CASSYSGVYNSPLHF. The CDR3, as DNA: TGTGCCAGCAGTTACTCCGGGGTCTATAATTCACCCCTCCACTTT.

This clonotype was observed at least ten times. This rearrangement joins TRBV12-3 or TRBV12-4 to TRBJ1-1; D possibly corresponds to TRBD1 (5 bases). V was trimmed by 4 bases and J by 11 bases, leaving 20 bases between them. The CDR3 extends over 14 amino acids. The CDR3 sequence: CASSYQGALGEAFF. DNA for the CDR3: TGTGCCAGCAGTTACCAGGGCGCCTTGGGGGAGGCTTTCTTT.

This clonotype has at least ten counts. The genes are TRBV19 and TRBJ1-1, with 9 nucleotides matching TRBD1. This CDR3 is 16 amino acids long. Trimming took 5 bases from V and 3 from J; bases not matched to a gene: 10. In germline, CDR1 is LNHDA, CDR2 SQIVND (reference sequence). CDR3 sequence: CASSPGTGTGYTEAFF. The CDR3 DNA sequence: TGTGCCAGTAGTCCCGGTACCGGGACAGGGTACACTGAAGCTTTCTTT.